Below, one TCR beta chain is given with its context. This clone was found once. Its antigen specificity is not known. Base qualities are not at hand, and no much larger clone is one base apart. Enrolling through a virtual design, the prospective study's participants ranged in age from roughly 18 to 95 years and lived across 24 United States geographic areas. In the prospective study, participants were assigned to cohorts based on the clinical history participants reported in a screening survey and a study questionnaire. In the prospective study, whole blood, serum and a nasopharyngeal or oropharyngeal swab were collected from each participant by mobile phlebotomists. Prospective study participants could optionally give additional blood draws and questionnaires over a 2-month period. Blood samples from the prospective study were shipped frozen or at room temperature prior to DNA extraction. Via the germline V gene (reference sequence), CDR1 is LNHNV and CDR2 YYDKDF. V is trimmed back by 1 base and J by 0 bases, and the junction contains 10 bases that no gene match accounts for. Measured from the cysteine to the phenylalanine, the CDR3 is 19 residues long. Only the CDR3 DNA stays, 57 bases, in frame from base 1.

This entry belongs to a study of blood T cell repertoires in COVID-19 (dated by TCRdb to the early 2020s). Turning to the overall study: For ImmuneRACE Cohort 3, a participant was defined as recovered based on two consecutive negative NP/OP PCR tests, clearance by a healthcare professional, or resolution of symptoms. Samples covering the acute and convalescent phases of COVID-19 were provided by collaborators in the United States, Italy and Spain. The prospective study material was composed of cDNA or gDNA derived from T cells, B-cell-depleted T cells, or PBMCs. The dataset comprised deeply sampled blood TCRbeta repertoires from subjects exposed to, actively infected with, or recovered from COVID-19. The repertoires were made available in a free public database intended to serve as a resource for research on the immune response to SARS-CoV-2. The samples were drawn from two sources: the first 160 participants of the ongoing ImmuneRACE study, and 1,254 subjects contributed by 6 global collaborators. The sample metadata nearly always contained a de-identified subject ID, COVID-19 status, age in years and sex. Where available, HLA class I and class II types were obtained from metadata supplied by the sample provider rather than from assay-based typing.

TCRbeta CDR3 regions were amplified from genomic DNA using the immunoSEQ Assay, a bias-controlled multiplex PCR. The paper's processing steps were these. Within the assay, amplification of reference gene primers was used to estimate how many nucleated cells each sample contained. To quantify the absolute abundance of each unique TCRbeta CDR3 rearrangement, sequence reads were collapsed and filtered. For each sample, productive Simpson clonality was calculated as the square root of Simpson's diversity index over productive rearrangements. The clones in this table, taken by TCRdb from immuneACCESS, are in-frame only. Not every clone is retained; where verified, under half of the shortfall comes from an unresolved V gene, and the cause of the rest is unknown. Clonal size and the V and J genes are those of that table, whereas D and trimming came from the DNA. The table for this sample lists 200,000 or so clones; around nine tenths of them were counted only once. The top ten hold around 7% of the sample.

Results and caveats for the whole study, not just this receptor: The amount of clinical and demographic metadata varied by source and participant and was provided uncurated.

The sequence joins TRBV15 to TRBJ2-2; TRBD1 aligns with 8 central bases. The sequencing sample was made of PBMCs or T cells enriched from blood (not recorded which). This sequence originates from a young man in a cohort exposed to, infected with or recovered from COVID-19 (not recorded which). The sequence in DNA is TGTGCCACCAGCAGAGGGCGCGGACAGGGTAGCGCGAACACCGGGGAGCTGTTTTTT. Translated, it reads CATSRGRGQGSANTGELFF.